These T cell receptor beta chains were read from a single sample in a study of regulatory T cells in long-lasting Graves disease. TCRdb recomputed calls from the multiplex PCR reads with MiXCR, one row per CDR3 protein. The repertoire holds 600,000 to 800,000 distinct CDR3 sequences, with around 30% as singletons. The sample was peripheral blood mononuclear cells (PBMCs), taken when the disease was refractory, from a patient treated with antithyroid drugs. All receptors derive from a female donor with Graves disease. Both conserved end residues are part of each CDR3. Fields, in order: CDR3 DNA, CDR3 protein, D gene, V gene, clone size, J gene. The D gene is left open where the match is weak. Where a row states a size, it is once, few, many or the class of an expanded clone; other rows omit it.

CDR3nt: TGCAGTGCTAGGGACGGGATCTGGGCTGAAGCTTTCTTT
CDR3aa: CSARDGIWAEAFF
d_gene: -
v_gene: TRBV20-1
abundance: -
j_gene: TRBJ1-1

CDR3nt: TGTGCCAGCAGTGAAGGGGGACTACTCTACGAGCAGTACTTC
CDR3aa: CASSEGGLLYEQYF
d_gene: TRBD2
v_gene: TRBV2
abundance: few
j_gene: TRBJ2-7

CDR3nt: TGTGCCAGCAGCCGAACTCCGGACAGGGCGGATGAAAAACTGTTTTTT
CDR3aa: CASSRTPDRADEKLFF
d_gene: TRBD1
v_gene: TRBV5-6
abundance: few
j_gene: TRBJ1-4

CDR3nt: TGTGCCAGCACCAGGGCGAACACCGGGGAGCTGTTTTTT
CDR3aa: CASTRANTGELFF
d_gene: -
v_gene: TRBV6-1
abundance: many
j_gene: TRBJ2-2

CDR3nt: TGTGCCAGCAGCTTGGATGGGGGGTGGAAGCCCCAGCATTTT
CDR3aa: CASSLDGGWKPQHF
d_gene: -
v_gene: TRBV5-5
abundance: -
j_gene: TRBJ1-5

CDR3nt: TGCGCCAGCAGAGGGCCTTCGTATAACACTGAAGCTTTCTTT
CDR3aa: CASRGPSYNTEAFF
d_gene: -
v_gene: TRBV5-1
abundance: -
j_gene: TRBJ1-1

CDR3nt: TGTGCCAGCGCTCCCATCCCTCCCGGGAATAGCTCCTACGAGCAGTACTTC
CDR3aa: CASAPIPPGNSSYEQYF
d_gene: -
v_gene: TRBV27
abundance: -
j_gene: TRBJ2-7

CDR3nt: TGTGCCAGCAGCTTAGATACTCTAGCGGGAGTGGGGGAGACCCAGTACTTC
CDR3aa: CASSLDTLAGVGETQYF
d_gene: TRBD2
v_gene: TRBV11-2
abundance: many
j_gene: TRBJ2-5

CDR3nt: TGCAGTGCTGGAATACGCAGCACCGGGGAGCTGTTTTTT
CDR3aa: CSAGIRSTGELFF
d_gene: -
v_gene: TRBV20-1
abundance: few
j_gene: TRBJ2-2

CDR3nt: TGTGCCAGCAGCTTAGTGCTAGCGGGTGGGAAAGAGCAGTACTTC
CDR3aa: CASSLVLAGGKEQYF
d_gene: TRBD2
v_gene: TRBV11-2
abundance: -
j_gene: TRBJ2-7

CDR3nt: TGTGCCAGCGGTCTTAGCGGGAGGGCCCGCTCCTACGAGCAGTACTTC
CDR3aa: CASGLSGRARSYEQYF
d_gene: TRBD2
v_gene: TRBV27
abundance: -
j_gene: TRBJ2-7

CDR3nt: TGCAGTGCTAAGGGACAGGGGGCTGGATCGTTTCAGCCCCAGCATTTT
CDR3aa: CSAKGQGAGSFQPQHF
d_gene: TRBD1
v_gene: TRBV20-1
abundance: few
j_gene: TRBJ1-5

CDR3nt: TGCGCCAGCAATAGAGGAGGGAGGACCACTGAAGCTTTCTTT
CDR3aa: CASNRGGRTTEAFF
d_gene: -
v_gene: TRBV5-1
abundance: -
j_gene: TRBJ1-1

CDR3nt: TGTGCCAGCAGCTTAGATCCCGGCGGGGCCCGCCAAGAGACCCAGTACTTC
CDR3aa: CASSLDPGGARQETQYF
d_gene: -
v_gene: TRBV11-2
abundance: -
j_gene: TRBJ2-5

CDR3nt: TGTGCCAGCAGCGTACAGAGCGGTGGCGGAGGCTACACCTTC
CDR3aa: CASSVQSGGGGYTF
d_gene: -
v_gene: TRBV9
abundance: -
j_gene: TRBJ1-2

CDR3nt: TGCGCCAGCCATACCCAGAACACCGGGGAGCTGTTTTTT
CDR3aa: CASHTQNTGELFF
d_gene: -
v_gene: TRBV5-1
abundance: few
j_gene: TRBJ2-2

CDR3nt: TGTGCCAGCAGCCAGACAGGGAGCGCCTACGAGCAGTACTTC
CDR3aa: CASSQTGSAYEQYF
d_gene: TRBD1
v_gene: TRBV7-9
abundance: -
j_gene: TRBJ2-7

CDR3nt: TGTGCCATCAGTGAGTCAATAGATCAGCCCCAGCATTTT
CDR3aa: CAISESIDQPQHF
d_gene: -
v_gene: TRBV10-3
abundance: -
j_gene: TRBJ1-5

CDR3nt: TGCAGCGTGTGTCGAGACTCCCGCCCCTACGAGCAGTACTTC
CDR3aa: CSVCRDSRPYEQYF
d_gene: -
v_gene: TRBV29-1
abundance: -
j_gene: TRBJ2-7

CDR3nt: TGTGCCAGCAGCTTGGCCGGATGGGGCGAGCAGTACTTC
CDR3aa: CASSLAGWGEQYF
d_gene: -
v_gene: TRBV5-6
abundance: -
j_gene: TRBJ2-7

CDR3nt: TGCAGCGTTGAAGTAGGCGCGATCACTGAAGCTTTCTTT
CDR3aa: CSVEVGAITEAFF
d_gene: -
v_gene: TRBV29-1
abundance: -
j_gene: TRBJ1-1

CDR3nt: TGTGCCAGCAGCCAGGGCACACTCAACTATGGCTACACCTTC
CDR3aa: CASSQGTLNYGYTF
d_gene: -
v_gene: TRBV4-2
abundance: -
j_gene: TRBJ1-2

CDR3nt: TGTGCCAGCAGCTCTGACAGCGGGGAGCTGTTTTTT
CDR3aa: CASSSDSGELFF
d_gene: -
v_gene: TRBV12-3/TRBV12-4
abundance: many
j_gene: TRBJ2-2

CDR3nt: TGTGCCACCAAGGACGGCCGGAATGAAAAACTGTTTTTT
CDR3aa: CATKDGRNEKLFF
d_gene: -
v_gene: TRBV10-3
abundance: few
j_gene: TRBJ1-4

CDR3nt: TGCAGCGTTGACCCGGGCCGGGGCACTGAAGCTTTCTTT
CDR3aa: CSVDPGRGTEAFF
d_gene: -
v_gene: TRBV29-1
abundance: few
j_gene: TRBJ1-1

CDR3nt: TGTGCCACCAGCAGAAGGCTAGCGGGGCTCCACCTAGCCAAAAACATTCAGTACTTC
CDR3aa: CATSRRLAGLHLAKNIQYF
d_gene: TRBD2
v_gene: TRBV15
abundance: -
j_gene: TRBJ2-4

CDR3nt: TGTGCCAGCAGCTCGGGAGTTAAGGTGAACACTGAAGCTTTCTTT
CDR3aa: CASSSGVKVNTEAFF
d_gene: -
v_gene: TRBV7-9
abundance: -
j_gene: TRBJ1-1

CDR3nt: TGTGCCACCAGCAGCCCTGGACTAGCGGGAGGCGGCCCCCAGTACTTC
CDR3aa: CATSSPGLAGGGPQYF
d_gene: TRBD2
v_gene: TRBV15
abundance: -
j_gene: TRBJ2-5

CDR3nt: TGCAGTGCTAAAGTAGGGAACACTGAAGCTTTCTTT
CDR3aa: CSAKVGNTEAFF
d_gene: -
v_gene: TRBV20-1
abundance: many
j_gene: TRBJ1-1

CDR3nt: TGCGCCAGCAGCTTGAGGGACATCGGATTGAACACTGAAGCTTTCTTT
CDR3aa: CASSLRDIGLNTEAFF
d_gene: -
v_gene: TRBV5-1
abundance: -
j_gene: TRBJ1-1

CDR3nt: TGTGCCAGCAGTCCCCATGGGCAGATCGACGAGCAGTACTTC
CDR3aa: CASSPHGQIDEQYF
d_gene: -
v_gene: TRBV28
abundance: -
j_gene: TRBJ2-7

CDR3nt: TGTGCCAGCAGTGCGAGGACAGGGGGCCCCACCGGGGAGCTGTTTTTT
CDR3aa: CASSARTGGPTGELFF
d_gene: TRBD1
v_gene: TRBV2
abundance: -
j_gene: TRBJ2-2

CDR3nt: TGTGCCACCAGCAGAGCCGGGACACCTAGCAATCAGCCCCAGCATTTT
CDR3aa: CATSRAGTPSNQPQHF
d_gene: -
v_gene: TRBV15
abundance: many
j_gene: TRBJ1-5

CDR3nt: TGTGCCAGCATCACCCCGGGACAGGGGGCAGATACGCAGTATTTT
CDR3aa: CASITPGQGADTQYF
d_gene: TRBD1
v_gene: TRBV11-1
abundance: -
j_gene: TRBJ2-3

CDR3nt: TGTGCCAGCAGTGAACGACATATGAACACTGAAGCTTTCTTT
CDR3aa: CASSERHMNTEAFF
d_gene: -
v_gene: TRBV25-1
abundance: -
j_gene: TRBJ1-1

CDR3nt: TGCAGTGCTAGAGATGCCCACTCGACAGGGGATGGCTACACCTTC
CDR3aa: CSARDAHSTGDGYTF
d_gene: TRBD1
v_gene: TRBV20-1
abundance: few
j_gene: TRBJ1-2

CDR3nt: TGCAGCGTTTCTAGTAACAGGGTAGAGACCCAGTACTTC
CDR3aa: CSVSSNRVETQYF
d_gene: -
v_gene: TRBV29-1
abundance: -
j_gene: TRBJ2-5

CDR3nt: TGTGCCATCAGTGAGTCAGGAAGCGGGGGGACTGAAGCTTTCTTT
CDR3aa: CAISESGSGGTEAFF
d_gene: -
v_gene: TRBV10-3
abundance: -
j_gene: TRBJ1-1

CDR3nt: TGTGCCACCGTGACACTCTCACGTAATGGCTACACCTTC
CDR3aa: CATVTLSRNGYTF
d_gene: -
v_gene: TRBV6-1
abundance: few
j_gene: TRBJ1-2

CDR3nt: TGTGCCATCAGTGAGAGGGACGGCCAATCCACTGAAGCTTTCTTT
CDR3aa: CAISERDGQSTEAFF
d_gene: -
v_gene: TRBV10-3
abundance: many
j_gene: TRBJ1-1

CDR3nt: TGTGCCAGCACTTGGGAGGGGAGCACTGAAGCTTTCTTT
CDR3aa: CASTWEGSTEAFF
d_gene: -
v_gene: TRBV2
abundance: -
j_gene: TRBJ1-1

CDR3nt: TGTGCCAGCAGTTTGGCACAGGGGAACGCTGAAGCTTTCTTT
CDR3aa: CASSLAQGNAEAFF
d_gene: TRBD1
v_gene: TRBV28
abundance: -
j_gene: TRBJ1-1

CDR3nt: TGTGCCAGCGGACAGGGTTACTCCTACAATGAGCAGTTCTTC
CDR3aa: CASGQGYSYNEQFF
d_gene: TRBD1
v_gene: TRBV28
abundance: few
j_gene: TRBJ2-1

CDR3nt: TGTGCCAGTAGTATGTCGGTGAACACTGAAGCTTTCTTT
CDR3aa: CASSMSVNTEAFF
d_gene: -
v_gene: TRBV19
abundance: -
j_gene: TRBJ1-1

CDR3nt: TGCAGTGCTAGCGAGTTTTCTAGCGGGCCCTACGAGCAGTACTTC
CDR3aa: CSASEFSSGPYEQYF
d_gene: TRBD2
v_gene: TRBV20-1
abundance: -
j_gene: TRBJ2-7

CDR3nt: TGCAGCGTTGGTGCAGGGTGGGAGAACACTGAAGCTTTCTTT
CDR3aa: CSVGAGWENTEAFF
d_gene: -
v_gene: TRBV29-1
abundance: -
j_gene: TRBJ1-1

CDR3nt: TGTGCCAGCAGTCTCGCCTTCAATTCACCCCTCCACTTT
CDR3aa: CASSLAFNSPLHF
d_gene: -
v_gene: TRBV6-1
abundance: few
j_gene: TRBJ1-6

CDR3nt: TGTGCCAGCAGCCACGGACAGGCCTCTGGAAACACCATATATTTT
CDR3aa: CASSHGQASGNTIYF
d_gene: TRBD1
v_gene: TRBV28
abundance: few
j_gene: TRBJ1-3

CDR3nt: TGTGCCAGCAGTGAAGCTTTAGCCAAAAACATTCAGTACTTC
CDR3aa: CASSEALAKNIQYF
d_gene: -
v_gene: TRBV2
abundance: few
j_gene: TRBJ2-4

CDR3nt: TGTGCCAGCAGTTACGAGGGCGGGAGCATCGACTACGAGCAGTACTTC
CDR3aa: CASSYEGGSIDYEQYF
d_gene: TRBD2
v_gene: TRBV6-5
abundance: -
j_gene: TRBJ2-7

CDR3nt: TGCAGTGCTAGAGGTGACTACGAGCAGTACTTC
CDR3aa: CSARGDYEQYF
d_gene: -
v_gene: TRBV20-1
abundance: many
j_gene: TRBJ2-7

CDR3nt: TGTGCCAGCAGCCCAGCGGTAGCGGGGTCCACAGATACGCAGTATTTT
CDR3aa: CASSPAVAGSTDTQYF
d_gene: TRBD2
v_gene: TRBV7-6
abundance: -
j_gene: TRBJ2-3

CDR3nt: TGTGCCATCAGGAGCCAGGGATCGCGATCGAACACTGAAGCTTTCTTT
CDR3aa: CAIRSQGSRSNTEAFF
d_gene: -
v_gene: TRBV10-3
abundance: -
j_gene: TRBJ1-1

CDR3nt: TGTGCCAGCGGCTTAGGACTAGTCAAAGAGACCCAGTGCTTC
CDR3aa: CASGLGLVKETQCF
d_gene: TRBD2
v_gene: TRBV11-2
abundance: -
j_gene: TRBJ2-5

CDR3nt: TGTGCCAGCAGCCCCGGGACTAGCGAACAAGAGACCCAGTACTTC
CDR3aa: CASSPGTSEQETQYF
d_gene: TRBD2
v_gene: TRBV12-3/TRBV12-4
abundance: many
j_gene: TRBJ2-5